The present entry profiles one T cell receptor beta chain with its context. The sample belongs to a study of T cell responses to AZD1222 COVID-19 vaccine. Germline V gene lookup returns CDR1 MNHEY and CDR2 SVGEGT. V gave up 5 bases and J gave up 5 bases, with 12 bases separating them. This CDR3 region has 13 residues. Generated by immunoSEQ multiplex PCR, the TCRdb table keeps only in-frame clones and is missing some. The repertoire holds 95,000 to 100,000 clones, with roughly nine tenths as singletons. This clonotype was sampled from an adult in good health. Sequencing was performed on peripheral blood, taken on day 0 of AZD1222 vaccination. The chain has TRBV6-2 or TRBV6-3 and TRBJ2-5; the D gene is possibly TRBD2 (6 bases). CDR3 DNA sequence: TGTGCCAGCAGTGGACTACGGTATGAGACCCAGTACTTC. Translated: CASSGLRYETQYF.